This T cell receptor beta chain was observed in a study of spatial heterogeneity in lung cancer. As for the study in general: Raw sequencing reads included, on average, more than eight appearances of each unique TCR and UMI combination. Regarding the study as a whole: At resection, ubiquitous expanded tumor TCRs appeared in blood more than at follow-up.

The V end lost 5 bases, the J end lost 3 bases, and 20 bases lay between the germline ends. Per the germline V gene, CDR1 is DFQATT and CDR2 is SNEGSKA (reference sequence). This CDR3 is built from 16 residues. This clonotype showed up many times. Its target is unknown. Time point described: blood at routine non-recurrence follow-up after resection. The input material, whole RNA from tumor, nontumor lung or frozen PBMC, was sequenced unsorted. In the library, each TCR cDNA molecule bore its own unique molecular identifier. Via MiXCR, TCRdb re-called the 5' RACE reads, giving one row per CDR3 protein. Counted here are about 3,100 distinct CDR3 sequences, about 20% occurring once; the ten biggest clones make up 40% to 45%.

This receptor was identified in a male donor with early-stage non-small cell lung cancer. This sequence joins TRBV20-1 and TRBJ1-3; D is unclear. The sample in question was PBMCs, obtained at follow-up. CDR3 loop: CSARIDTRSFGNTIYF. The CDR3 coding sequence is TGCAGTGCTCGCATTGACACCCGAAGTTTTGGAAACACCATATATTTT.